This T cell receptor (beta chain) was sequenced during a study of CD8 T cells in Susac syndrome. Reverse transcription of roughly 0.5 to 1 ug RNA was performed with random hexamers. TCRdb recomputed calls from the immunoSEQ multiplex PCR reads with MiXCR, one row per CDR3 protein. The table shows roughly 170,000 distinct CDR3 sequences, with about 93% occurring only once. This TCR derives from a human donor with multiple sclerosis. The sample comprised CD4+ T cells from PBMCs.

CDR3 DNA sequence: TGTGCCAGCACCAGGGGGACTCAGGCGGTCAAAAACATTCAGTACTTC. Its protein product is CASTRGTQAVKNIQYF. The chain is built from TRBV2 and TRBJ2-4; possibly TRBD1 for D (7 bases). From germline, CDR1 is SNHLY and CDR2 FYNNEI. With 7 bases removed from V and 3 bases from J, the gap between germline ends came to 19 bases. CDR3 size: 16 residues. The whole variable domain, filled in from reference TRBV2 and TRBJ2-4, reads EPEVTQTPSHQVTQMGQEVILRCVPISNHLYFYWYRQILGQKVEFLVSFYNNEISEKSEIFDDQFSVERPDGSNFTLKIRSTKLEDSAMYFCASTRGTQAVKNIQYFGAGTRLSVL.